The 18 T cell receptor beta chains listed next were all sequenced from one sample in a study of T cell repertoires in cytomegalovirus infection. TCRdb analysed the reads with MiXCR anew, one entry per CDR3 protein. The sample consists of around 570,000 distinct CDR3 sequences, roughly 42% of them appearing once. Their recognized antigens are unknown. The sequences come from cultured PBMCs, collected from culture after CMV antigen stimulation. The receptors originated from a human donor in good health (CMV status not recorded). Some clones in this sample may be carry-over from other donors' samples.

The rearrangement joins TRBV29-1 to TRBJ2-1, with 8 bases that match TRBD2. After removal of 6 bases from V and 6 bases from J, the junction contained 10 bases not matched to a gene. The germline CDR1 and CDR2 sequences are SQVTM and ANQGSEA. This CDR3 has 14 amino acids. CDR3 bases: TGCAGCGTCGGAAGAGCGGGAGTGGGCAATGAGCAGTTCTTC. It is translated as CSVGRAGVGNEQFF.

The CDR3 is CASSFGRRYYNEQFF. In nucleotides, the CDR3 is TGTGCCAGCAGCTTTGGGCGGCGTTACTACAATGAGCAGTTCTTC. This chain uses TRBV7-8 with TRBJ2-1; D not certain. Trimming stripped 3 bases from V and 3 bases from J, with 12 bases between. CDR1 and CDR2 from the germline V gene are SGHVS and FQNEAQ. CDR3 length: 15 residues. The full variable domain, its missing parts supplied by reference TRBV7-8 and TRBJ2-1, is GAGVSQSPRYKVAKRGQDVALRCDPISGHVSLFWYQQALGQGPEFLTYFQNEAQLDKSGLPSDRFFAERPEGSVSTLKIQRTQQEDSAVYLCASSFGRRYYNEQFFGPGTRLTVL.

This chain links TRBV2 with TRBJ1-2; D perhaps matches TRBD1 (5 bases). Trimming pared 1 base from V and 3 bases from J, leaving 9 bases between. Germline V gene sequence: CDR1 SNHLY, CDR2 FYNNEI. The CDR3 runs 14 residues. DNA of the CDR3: TGTGCCAGCAGTGAAGAGGGGCGGGACTATGGCTACACCTTC. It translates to CASSEEGRDYGYTF.

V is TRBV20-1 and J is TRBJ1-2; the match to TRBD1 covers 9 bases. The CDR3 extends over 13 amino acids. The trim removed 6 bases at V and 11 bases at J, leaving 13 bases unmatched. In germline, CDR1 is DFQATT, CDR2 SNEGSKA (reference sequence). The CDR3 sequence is CSARFGQGNPYTF. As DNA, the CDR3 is TGCAGTGCCCGGTTTGGACAGGGGAATCCTTACACCTTC.

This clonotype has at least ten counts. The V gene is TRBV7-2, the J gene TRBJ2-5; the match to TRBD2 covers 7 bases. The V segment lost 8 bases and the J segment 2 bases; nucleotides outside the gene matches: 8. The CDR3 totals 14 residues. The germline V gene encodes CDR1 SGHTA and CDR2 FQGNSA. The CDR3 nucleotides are TGTGCCAGCGGACCCCGGCGGGAGCAAGAGACCCAGTACTTC. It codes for CASGPRREQETQYF.

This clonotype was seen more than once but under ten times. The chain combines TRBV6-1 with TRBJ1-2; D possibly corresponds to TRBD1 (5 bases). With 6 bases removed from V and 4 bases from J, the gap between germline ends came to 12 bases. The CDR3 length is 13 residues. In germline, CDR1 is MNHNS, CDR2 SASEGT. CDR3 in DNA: TGTGCCAGCAGGGCCGGGGGGGTCTATGGCTACACCTTC. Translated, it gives CASRAGGVYGYTF.

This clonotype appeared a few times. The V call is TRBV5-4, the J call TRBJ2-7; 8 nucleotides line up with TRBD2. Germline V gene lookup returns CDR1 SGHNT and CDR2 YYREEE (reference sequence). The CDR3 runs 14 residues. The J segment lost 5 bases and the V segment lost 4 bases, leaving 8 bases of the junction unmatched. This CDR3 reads CASSESGRSHEQYF. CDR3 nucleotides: TGTGCCAGCAGCGAGAGCGGGAGAAGCCACGAGCAGTACTTC.

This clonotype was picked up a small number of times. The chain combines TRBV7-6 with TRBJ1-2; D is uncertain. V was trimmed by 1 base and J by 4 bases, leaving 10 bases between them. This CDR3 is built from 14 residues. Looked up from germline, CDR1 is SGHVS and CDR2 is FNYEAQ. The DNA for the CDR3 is TGTGCCAGCAGCTTAGATCCAGGAATCTATGGCTACACCTTC. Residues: CASSLDPGIYGYTF.

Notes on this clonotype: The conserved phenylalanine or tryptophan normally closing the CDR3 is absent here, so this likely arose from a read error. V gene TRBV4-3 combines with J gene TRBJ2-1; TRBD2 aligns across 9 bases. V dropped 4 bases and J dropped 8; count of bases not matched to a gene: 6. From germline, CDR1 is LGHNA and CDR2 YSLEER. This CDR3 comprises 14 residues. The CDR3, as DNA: TGCGCCAGCAGCCTCCGCCCTAGCGGGGATGAGCAGTTCTCC. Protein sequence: CASSLRPSGDEQFS.

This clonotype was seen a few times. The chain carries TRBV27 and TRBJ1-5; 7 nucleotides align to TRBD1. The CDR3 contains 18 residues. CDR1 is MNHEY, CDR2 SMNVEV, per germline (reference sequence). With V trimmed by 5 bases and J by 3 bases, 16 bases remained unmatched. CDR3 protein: CASSRRAGWRGPNQPQHF. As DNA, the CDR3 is TGTGCCAGCAGTCGCAGGGCAGGATGGAGGGGGCCCAATCAGCCCCAGCATTTT.

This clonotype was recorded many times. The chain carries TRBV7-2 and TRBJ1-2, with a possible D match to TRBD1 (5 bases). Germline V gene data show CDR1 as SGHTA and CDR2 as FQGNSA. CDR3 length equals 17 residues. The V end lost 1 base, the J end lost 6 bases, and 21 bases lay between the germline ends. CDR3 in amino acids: CASSLDPGHGDVNGYTF. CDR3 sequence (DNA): TGTGCCAGCAGCTTAGATCCGGGGCACGGGGACGTTAATGGCTACACCTTC.

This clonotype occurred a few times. The CDR3: CASSLNLAGVTDTQYF. CDR3 bases: TGTGCCAGCAGCTTAAACCTAGCCGGAGTCACAGATACGCAGTATTTT. V gene TRBV7-2 combines with J gene TRBJ2-3; TRBD2 might be the D (5 bases). The CDR3 is 16 amino acids. CDR1 SGHTA and CDR2 FQGNSA come from the germline V gene. Trimming left V 2 bases short and J 2 bases short, with 14 bases between.

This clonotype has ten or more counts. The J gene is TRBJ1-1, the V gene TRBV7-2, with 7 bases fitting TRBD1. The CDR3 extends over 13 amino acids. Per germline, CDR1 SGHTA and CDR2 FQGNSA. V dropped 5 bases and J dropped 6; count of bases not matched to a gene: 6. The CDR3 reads CASSQNRGPEAFF. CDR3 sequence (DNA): TGTGCCAGCAGCCAGAACAGGGGACCTGAAGCTTTCTTT.

CDR3 DNA sequence: TGTGCCAGCGGGAGGCCCGGGGGGCCCCAGCATTTT. It specifies CASGRPGGPQHF. The chain employs TRBV27 and TRBJ1-5, with D maybe TRBD1 (5 bases). V lost 8 bases to trimming and J lost 9 bases, with 14 bases between them. Germline assignment: CDR1 MNHEY and CDR2 SMNVEV (reference sequence). The CDR3 runs to 12 residues.

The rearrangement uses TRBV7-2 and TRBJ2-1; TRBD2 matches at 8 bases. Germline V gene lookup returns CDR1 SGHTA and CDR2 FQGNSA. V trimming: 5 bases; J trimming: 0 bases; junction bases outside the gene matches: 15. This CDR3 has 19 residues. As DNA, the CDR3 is TGTGCCAGCAGCCCGGTGGTAGCGGGGAGGGGAGGCTCCTACAATGAGCAGTTCTTC. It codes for CASSPVVAGRGGSYNEQFF.

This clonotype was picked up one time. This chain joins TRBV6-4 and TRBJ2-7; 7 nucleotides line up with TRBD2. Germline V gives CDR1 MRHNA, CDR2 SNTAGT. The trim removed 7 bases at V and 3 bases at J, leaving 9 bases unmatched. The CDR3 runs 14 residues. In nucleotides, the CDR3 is TGTGCCAGCATGGGGGGGGGACGGTACTACGAGCAGTACTTC. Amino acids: CASMGGGRYYEQYF.

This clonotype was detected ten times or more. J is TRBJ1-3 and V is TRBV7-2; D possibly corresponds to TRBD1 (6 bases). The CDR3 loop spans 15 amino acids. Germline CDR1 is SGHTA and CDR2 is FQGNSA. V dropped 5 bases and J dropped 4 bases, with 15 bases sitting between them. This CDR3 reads CASSPQRGVGNTIYF. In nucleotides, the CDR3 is TGTGCCAGCAGCCCGCAAAGGGGGGTAGGAAACACCATATATTTT.

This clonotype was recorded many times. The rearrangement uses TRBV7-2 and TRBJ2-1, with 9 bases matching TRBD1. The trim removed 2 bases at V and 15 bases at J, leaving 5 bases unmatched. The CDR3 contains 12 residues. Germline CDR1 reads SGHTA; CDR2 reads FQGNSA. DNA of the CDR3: TGTGCCAGCAGCTTACGGACAGGGGTGAGGTTCTTC. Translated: CASSLRTGVRFF.